This TCR beta chain was identified during a study of blood T cells in healthy people across ages. Findings and limits, study-wide: Relative to aged donors, long-lived donors carried more naive CD4+ cells and displayed higher diversity. Significant beta diversity loss was already apparent by age 40, declining roughly linearly.

A second PCR of roughly 6 to 12 cycles used a sample-barcoded 5' primer and a J-beta primer mix. MiXCR was run by TCRdb on the 5' RACE reads, yielding one entry per CDR3 protein. The sample includes over a million distinct CDR3 sequences, roughly 64% of them seen just once. This clonotype was detected a few times. Antigen: not known. With 4 bases clipped from V and 7 bases from J, the junction kept 11 bases outside the gene matches. Germline lookup yields CDR1 SGHAT and CDR2 FQNNGV. CDR3 length: 16 amino acids. Sequences were obtained from blood. This TCR was sampled from a man between 18 and 35 years old in good health. The chain employs TRBV11-2 and TRBJ2-5; 11 bases map to TRBD2. The DNA for the CDR3 is TGTGCCAGCAGCTCCCAACTAGCGGGAGTTGCGGGGACCCAGTACTTC. This encodes CASSSQLAGVAGTQYF. Based on the CDR3 plus reference TRBV11-2 and TRBJ2-5, the full variable domain is EAGVAQSPRYKIIEKRQSVAFWCNPISGHATLYWYQQILGQGPKLLIQFQNNGVVDDSQLPKDRFSAERLKGVDSTLKIQPAKLEDSAVYLCASSSQLAGVAGTQYFGPGTRLLVL.